This T cell receptor (beta chain) was identified in a study of spatial heterogeneity in lung cancer. Notes on the study in general: Higher tumor mutation counts went along with higher counts of expanded intratumoral alpha and beta TCRs.

Time point here: sample taken at primary tumor resection. A total of around 72 untreated early-stage non-small cell lung cancer patients served as donors. Whole RNA, isolated from tumor, nontumor lung or frozen PBMC, was sequenced without prior sorting. TCRdb analysed the 5' RACE reads with MiXCR anew, one entry per CDR3 protein. The sample has 12,000 or so distinct CDR3 sequences, more than 12% seen once. This clonotype was seen repeatedly, ten times or more. What it recognizes is unknown. Germline lookup yields CDR1 MNHEY and CDR2 SMNVEV (reference sequence). CDR3 size: 15 residues. J gave up 3 bases and V 2 bases, and 4 bases lay outside the gene matches.

The sample here was lung tumor tissue, taken at surgery. The V and J genes are TRBV27 and TRBJ2-3, with 8 bases matching TRBD2. This TCR came from a male donor with early-stage non-small cell lung cancer. The chain's CDR3 is CASSLRGGWTDTQYF. In DNA, the CDR3 is TGTGCCAGCAGTTTACGGGGGGGTTGGACAGATACGCAGTATTTT.